This T cell receptor beta chain was found in a study of blood T cells in healthy people across ages. The CDR3 consists of 17 residues. Trimming left V 5 bases short and J 4 bases short, with 21 bases between. Germline CDR1 is MNHNS and CDR2 is SASEGT. With a J-beta primer mix and a sample-barcoded 5' primer, a second PCR ran about 7 to 12 cycles. TCRdb re-derived calls from the 5' RACE reads in MiXCR, one entry per CDR3 protein. This table has 850,000 to 1,300,000 distinct CDR3 sequences, 35% to 50% appearing once. This rearrangement joins TRBV6-1 to TRBJ2-1; D remains unclear. The receptor was isolated from a woman aged 60-70 years in good health. Sequencing was carried out using blood. This chain's CDR3 is CASSTLLSALRYNEQFF. As DNA, the CDR3 is TGTGCCAGCAGTACCCTACTCAGCGCCCTAAGGTACAATGAGCAGTTCTTC.